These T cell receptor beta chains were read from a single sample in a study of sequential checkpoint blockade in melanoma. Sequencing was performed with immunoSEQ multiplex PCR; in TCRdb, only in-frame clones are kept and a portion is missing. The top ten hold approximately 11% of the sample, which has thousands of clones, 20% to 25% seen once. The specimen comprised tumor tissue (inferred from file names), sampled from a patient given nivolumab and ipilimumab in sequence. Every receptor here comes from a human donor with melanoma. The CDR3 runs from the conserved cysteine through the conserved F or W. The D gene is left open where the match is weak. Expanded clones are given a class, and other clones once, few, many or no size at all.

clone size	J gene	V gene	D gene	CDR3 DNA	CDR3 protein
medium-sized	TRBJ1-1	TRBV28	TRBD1	TGTGCCAGCAGTCTTCCGACAGGGTGGAACACTGAAGCTTTCTTT	CASSLPTGWNTEAFF
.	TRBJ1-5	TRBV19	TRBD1	TGTGCCAGTAGTATAGGCCCCGGACAGGGTCAGCCCCAGCATTTT	CASSIGPGQGQPQHF
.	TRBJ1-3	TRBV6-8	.	TGTGCCAGCAGTTACTCTAGTGGGGGAGTCATATATTTT	CASSYSSGGVIYF
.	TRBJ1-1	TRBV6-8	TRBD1	TGTGCCAGCACGGGGACAGGGGACACTGAAGCTTTCTTT	CASTGTGDTEAFF
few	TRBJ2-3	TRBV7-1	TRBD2	TGTGCCAGCAGCTCCCCGGGACTAGAAACGCAGTATTTT	CASSSPGLETQYF
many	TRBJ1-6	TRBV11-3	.	TGTGCCAGCAGCCAAGTCAAAAAAGGGGATTCACCCCTCCACTTT	CASSQVKKGDSPLHF
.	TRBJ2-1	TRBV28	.	TGTGCCAGCAGCCCGCTTAGAGACAGCTCCTACAATGAGCAGTTCTTC	CASSPLRDSSYNEQFF
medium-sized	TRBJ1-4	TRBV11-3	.	TGTGCCAGCAGCGGGAGGGATGCAGGGATGGCGGATGAAAAACTGTTTTTT	CASSGRDAGMADEKLFF
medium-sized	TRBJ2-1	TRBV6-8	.	TGTGCCAGCGGGCTGAACTCCTACAATGAGCAGTTCTTC	CASGLNSYNEQFF
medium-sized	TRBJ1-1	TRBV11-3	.	TGTGCCAGCAGCTCCAGACAGATGAACACTGAAGCTTTCTTT	CASSSRQMNTEAFF
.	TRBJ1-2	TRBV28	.	TGTGCCACCGGGGATGGGCGGTATGGCTACACCTTC	CATGDGRYGYTF
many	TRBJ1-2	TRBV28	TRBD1	TGTGCCAGCAGCCCTAACCCGTCCGGGACAGACCCGCGAGGCTACACCTTC	CASSPNPSGTDPRGYTF
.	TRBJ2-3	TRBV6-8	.	TGTGCCAGCAGTTATCCCAAGGGGGGATCGGGGGGCTCCCCCTCCACAGATACGCAGTATTTT	CASSYPKGGSGGSPSTDTQYF
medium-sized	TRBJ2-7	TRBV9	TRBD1	TGTGCCAGCAGCTCGGACAGGCCCCCCTACGAGCAGTACTTC	CASSSDRPPYEQYF
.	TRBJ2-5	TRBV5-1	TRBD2	TGCGCCAGCAGACTAGCGGGGGGGCCGGGGGAGACCCAGTACTTC	CASRLAGGPGETQYF
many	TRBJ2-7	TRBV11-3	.	TGTGCCAGCAGCCCGGGGGCGGTTTCTCTTTCCTACGAGCAGTACTTC	CASSPGAVSLSYEQYF
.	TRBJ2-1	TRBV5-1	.	TGCGCCAGCAGCTTGGATGGGGCCTACAATGAGCAGTTCTTC	CASSLDGAYNEQFF
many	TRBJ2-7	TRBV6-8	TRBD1	TGTGCCAGCAGTTACTATCCACAGGGGGACTACGAGCAGTACTTC	CASSYYPQGDYEQYF
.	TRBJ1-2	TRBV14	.	TGTGCCGGGGGGTACGGCTATGGCTACACCTTC	CAGGYGYGYTF
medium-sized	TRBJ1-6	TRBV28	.	TGTGCCAGCAGTTGGGCGGGGGCGAATTCACCCCTCCACTTT	CASSWAGANSPLHF
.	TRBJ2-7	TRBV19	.	TGTGCCAGTAGTATGGGCAGGGGCTACGAGCAGTACTTC	CASSMGRGYEQYF
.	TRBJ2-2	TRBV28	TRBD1	TGTGCCAGCAGTTTAAGGGACAGGGGTCGGAGGGAGCTGTTTTTT	CASSLRDRGRRELFF
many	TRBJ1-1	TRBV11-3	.	TGTGCCAGCAGCTCGAGGGGGTTAGGGAACACTGAAGCTTTCTTT	CASSSRGLGNTEAFF
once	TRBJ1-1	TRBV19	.	TGTGCCAGTAGTATGTTGGGGAATGAAGCTTTCTTT	CASSMLGNEAFF
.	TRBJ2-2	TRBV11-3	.	TGTGCCAGCAGCCCCCTCAGGGACACCCACATGAACACCGGGGAGCTGTTTTTT	CASSPLRDTHMNTGELFF
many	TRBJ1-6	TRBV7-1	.	TGTGCCAGCAGCTTCGACGGTCGGCCACCCCTCCACTTT	CASSFDGRPPLHF
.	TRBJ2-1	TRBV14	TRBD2	TGTGCCAGCAGCCCCTTAGCGGGGAACTCCTACAATGAGCAGTTCTTC	CASSPLAGNSYNEQFF
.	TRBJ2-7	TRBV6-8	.	TGTGCCAGCAGCGTCTCAAAGGACTACGAGCAGTACTTC	CASSVSKDYEQYF
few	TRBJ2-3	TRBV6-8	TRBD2	TGTGCCAGCAGTTACGTAGCGGGGGGGACAGATACGCAGTATTTT	CASSYVAGGTDTQYF
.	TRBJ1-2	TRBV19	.	TGTGCCAGTAGTATTGCGGAGGACTATGGCTACACCTTC	CASSIAEDYGYTF
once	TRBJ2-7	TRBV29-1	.	TGCAGCGTTAGGACAGACTCCTACGAGCAGTACTTC	CSVRTDSYEQYF
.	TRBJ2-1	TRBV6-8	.	TGTGCCATCAGTGGGGGGTCGGGTGGTAATGAGCAGTTCTTC	CAISGGSGGNEQFF
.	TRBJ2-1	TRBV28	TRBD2	TGTGCCAGCAGCCCAAGCGGGCGGGGGTACAATGAGCAGTTCTTC	CASSPSGRGYNEQFF
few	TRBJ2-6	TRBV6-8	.	TGTGCCAGCAGGCCCACGGACTCTGGGGCCAACGTCCTGACTTTC	CASRPTDSGANVLTF
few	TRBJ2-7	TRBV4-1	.	TGCGCCAGCAGCCAAGATGGGGGCTCCTACGAGCAGTACTTC	CASSQDGGSYEQYF
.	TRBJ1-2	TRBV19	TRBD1	TGTGCCAGTAGTATAGCCGGGACAGGGGGTGGCTACACCTTC	CASSIAGTGGGYTF
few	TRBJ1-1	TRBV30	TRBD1	TGTGCCTGCGGACAGGGGAAGATAACTTTCTTT	CACGQGKITFF
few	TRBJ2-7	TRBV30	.	TGTGCCTGGAATCCGTTAGGGCTACATTCTTACGAGCAGTACTTC	CAWNPLGLHSYEQYF
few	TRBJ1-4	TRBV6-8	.	TGTGCCAGCAGTGGCCGCGCTAATGAAAAACTGTTTTTT	CASSGRANEKLFF
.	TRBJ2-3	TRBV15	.	TGTGCCACCAGCAGAGATAGGGGGGTTGGCACAGATACGCAGTATTTT	CATSRDRGVGTDTQYF
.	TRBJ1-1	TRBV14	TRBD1	TGTGCCAGCAGGCGACAGGGGGAGAACACTGAAGCTTTCTTT	CASRRQGENTEAFF